The following is a T cell receptor beta chain sequence with its context. The data originate from a study of OX40 agonist ivuxolimab in advanced cancers. V gave up 5 bases and J gave up 4 bases, with 14 bases separating them. The CDR3 spans 14 residues. Germline CDR1 reads MNHEY; CDR2 reads SMNVEV (reference sequence). TCRdb's table, derived via immunoSEQ multiplex PCR, lists solely in-frame clones and lacks some. This sample has about 49,000 clones, with 85% found just once. The clonotype was recovered from an adult with an advanced solid tumor such as melanoma, head and neck, liver or kidney cancer. This chain links TRBV27 with TRBJ2-5; a possible D gene is TRBD2 (5 bases). The specimen comprised CD4+ or CD8+ T cells sorted from blood, sampled in a trial of the OX40 agonist ivuxolimab. The CDR3: CASSPWWGAETQYF. Written as DNA, the CDR3 is TGTGCCAGCAGTCCCTGGTGGGGAGCAGAGACCCAGTACTTC.